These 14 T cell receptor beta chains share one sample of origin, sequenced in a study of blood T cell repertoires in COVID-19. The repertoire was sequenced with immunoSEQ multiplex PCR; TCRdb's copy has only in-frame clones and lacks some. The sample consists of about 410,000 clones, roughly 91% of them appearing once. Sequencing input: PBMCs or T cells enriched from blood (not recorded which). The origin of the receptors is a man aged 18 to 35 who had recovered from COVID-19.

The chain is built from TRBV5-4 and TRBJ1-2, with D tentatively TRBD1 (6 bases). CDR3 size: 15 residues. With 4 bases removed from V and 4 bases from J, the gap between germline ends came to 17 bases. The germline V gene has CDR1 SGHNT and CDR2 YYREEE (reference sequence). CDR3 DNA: TGTGCCAGCAGCGAGCCCGCTACAGGGCCCTATGGCTACACCTTC. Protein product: CASSEPATGPYGYTF.

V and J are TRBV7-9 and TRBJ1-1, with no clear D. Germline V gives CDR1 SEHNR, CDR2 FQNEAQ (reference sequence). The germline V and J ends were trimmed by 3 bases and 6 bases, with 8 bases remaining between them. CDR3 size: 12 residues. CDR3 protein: CASSFGDSEAFF. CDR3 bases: TGTGCCAGCAGCTTTGGAGATTCTGAAGCTTTCTTT.

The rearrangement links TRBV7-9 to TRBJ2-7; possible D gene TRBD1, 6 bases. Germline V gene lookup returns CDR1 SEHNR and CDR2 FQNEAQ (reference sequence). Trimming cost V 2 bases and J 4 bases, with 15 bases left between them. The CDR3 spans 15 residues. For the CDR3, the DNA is TGTGCCAGCAGCTTAACCTTGGACAGTAGATACGAGCAGTACTTC. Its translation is CASSLTLDSRYEQYF.

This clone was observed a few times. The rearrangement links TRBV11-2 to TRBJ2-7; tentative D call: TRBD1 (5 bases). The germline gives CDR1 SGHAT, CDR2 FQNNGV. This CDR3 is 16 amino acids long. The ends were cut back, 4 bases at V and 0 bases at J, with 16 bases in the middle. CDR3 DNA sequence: TGTGCCAGCAGCTCCTGGGGCTACATCAACTCCTACGAGCAGTACTTC. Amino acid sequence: CASSSWGYINSYEQYF. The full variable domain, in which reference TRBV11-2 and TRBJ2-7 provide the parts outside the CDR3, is EAGVAQSPRYKIIEKRQSVAFWCNPISGHATLYWYQQILGQGPKLLIQFQNNGVVDDSQLPKDRFSAERLKGVDSTLKIQPAKLEDSAVYLCASSSWGYINSYEQYFGPGTRLTVT.

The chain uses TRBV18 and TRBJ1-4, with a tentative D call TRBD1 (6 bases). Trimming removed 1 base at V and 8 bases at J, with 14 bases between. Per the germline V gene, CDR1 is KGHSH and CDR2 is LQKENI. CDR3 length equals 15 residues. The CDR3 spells CASSPRQGPREKLFF. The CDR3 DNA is TGTGCCAGCTCACCACGTCAGGGGCCGAGGGAAAAACTGTTTTTT.

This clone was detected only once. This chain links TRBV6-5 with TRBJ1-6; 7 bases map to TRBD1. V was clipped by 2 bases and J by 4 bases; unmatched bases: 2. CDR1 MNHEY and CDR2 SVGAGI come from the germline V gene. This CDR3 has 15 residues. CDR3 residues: CASSYGDRYNSPLHF. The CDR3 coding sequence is TGTGCCAGCAGTTACGGGGACAGATATAATTCACCCCTCCACTTT.

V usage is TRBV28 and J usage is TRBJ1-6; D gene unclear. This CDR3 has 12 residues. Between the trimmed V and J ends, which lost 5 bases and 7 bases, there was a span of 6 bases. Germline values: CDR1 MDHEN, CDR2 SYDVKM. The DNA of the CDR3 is TGTGCCAGCAGTGTGTCGAATTCACCCCTCCACTTT. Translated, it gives CASSVSNSPLHF.

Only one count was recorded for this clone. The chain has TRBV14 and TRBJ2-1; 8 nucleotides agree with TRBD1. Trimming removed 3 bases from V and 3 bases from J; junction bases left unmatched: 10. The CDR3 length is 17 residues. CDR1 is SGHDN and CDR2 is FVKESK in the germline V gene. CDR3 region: CASSQVRGQGSYNEQFF. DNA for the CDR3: TGTGCCAGCAGCCAGGTCCGTGGACAGGGCAGCTACAATGAGCAGTTCTTC.

For the CDR3, the DNA is TGTGCCAGCAGTAAAAGGGACACCTCCTACAATGAGCAGTTCTTC. Protein sequence: CASSKRDTSYNEQFF. V gene TRBV6-5 combines with J gene TRBJ2-1; a weak D match, TRBD1 (6 bases). This CDR3 is built from 15 residues. Looked up from germline, CDR1 is MNHEY and CDR2 is SVGAGI. The V and J ends lost 5 bases and 0 bases respectively, with 11 bases between them.

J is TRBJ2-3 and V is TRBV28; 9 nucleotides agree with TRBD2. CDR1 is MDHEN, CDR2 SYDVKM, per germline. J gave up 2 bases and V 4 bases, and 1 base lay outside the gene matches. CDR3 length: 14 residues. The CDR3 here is CASSSSGVTDTQYF. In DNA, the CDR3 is TGTGCCAGCAGTTCTAGCGGGGTCACAGATACGCAGTATTTT.

This CDR3 is CASSQDVSVGYTF. The CDR3 region has the DNA TGTGCCAGCAGCCAAGACGTATCAGTAGGCTACACCTTC. This chain uses TRBV3-1 (or the pseudogene TRBV3-2) with TRBJ1-2; D gene uncertain. The CDR3 runs to 13 residues. V lost 0 bases and J 8 bases, leaving 10 bases between the germline ends. Germline CDR1 LGHDT, CDR2 YNNKEL (reference sequence).

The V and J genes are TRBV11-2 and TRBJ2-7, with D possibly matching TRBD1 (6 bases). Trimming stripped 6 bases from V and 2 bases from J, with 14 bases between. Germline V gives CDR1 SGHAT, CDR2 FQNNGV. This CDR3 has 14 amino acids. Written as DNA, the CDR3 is TGTGCCAGCAGAGAAAAGGGACAAGCCTACGAGCAGTACTTC. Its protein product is CASREKGQAYEQYF.

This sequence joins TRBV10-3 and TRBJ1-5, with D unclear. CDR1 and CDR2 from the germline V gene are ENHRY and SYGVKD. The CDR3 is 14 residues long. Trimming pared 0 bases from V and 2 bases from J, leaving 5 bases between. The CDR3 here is CAISESVGNQPQHF. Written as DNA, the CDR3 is TGTGCCATCAGTGAGTCGGTAGGCAATCAGCCCCAGCATTTT.

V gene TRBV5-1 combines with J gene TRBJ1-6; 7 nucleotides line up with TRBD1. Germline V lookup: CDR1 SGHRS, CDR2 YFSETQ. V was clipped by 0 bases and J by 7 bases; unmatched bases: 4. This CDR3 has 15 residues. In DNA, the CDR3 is TGCGCCAGCAGCTTGGAACCGACAGGGAATTCACCCCTCCACTTT. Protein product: CASSLEPTGNSPLHF.